This T cell receptor (beta chain) was recorded in a study of cytomegalovirus exposure and HLA in healthy donors. Study background: In a previous analysis, 117 million unique TCR beta sequences were found from 150 million to 200 million T cells.

PCR involved 60 Vbeta and 13 Jbeta primers. The table came from immunoSEQ multiplex PCR; TCRdb's copy has only in-frame clones and leaves some out. The table includes some 150,000 clones, 64% detected once. The CDR3 extends over 11 amino acids. Germline CDR1 and CDR2: MNHEY and SVGAGI. V lost 6 bases, J lost 8 bases, and 10 bases lay in between. Sequenced material: PBMCs. The receptor's source is a woman in her twenties or thirties in good health and CMV-seropositive. The chain recombines TRBV6-5 with TRBJ1-1, with D unresolved. CDR3 loop: CASRTGIEAFF. CDR3 coding DNA: TGTGCCAGCAGAACCGGGATAGAAGCTTTCTTT.